This TCR beta chain was identified in a study of shared clonotypes between healthy human individuals. The CDR3 has 17 amino acids. Germline-derived CDR1 and CDR2 are MDHEN and SYDVKM. V was clipped by 7 bases and J by 0 bases; unmatched bases: 11. The repertoire was sequenced with immunoSEQ multiplex PCR; TCRdb's copy has only in-frame clones and lacks some. The repertoire consists of approximately 530,000 clones, with approximately 95% occurring once and the leading ten covering 0.05% to 0.08%. The chain recombines TRBV28 with TRBJ2-5, with TRBD1 matching over 10 bases. Sequenced input: naive CD4+ T cells sorted from blood. The subset is: CD45RA+ positively selected. The receptor's source is a woman aged 25-40 years in good health. CDR3 sequence: CASTTPTGTGDQETQYF. The CDR3 coding sequence is TGTGCCAGCACCACGCCGACCGGGACAGGGGACCAAGAGACCCAGTACTTC.